One and the same sample provided the 3 T cell receptor beta chains below, sequenced in a study of blood T cell repertoires in COVID-19. Here immunoSEQ multiplex PCR was the method, and the copy in TCRdb shows in-frame clones only, minus some. The sample lists approximately 210,000 clones, more than 70% occurring once. Material: peripheral blood. The origin of the receptors is a woman aged 50 to 65 with acute or convalescent COVID-19.

The genes are TRBV10-2 and TRBJ1-2; no definite D call. V was pared by 6 bases and J by 4 bases, with 12 bases between. From germline, CDR1 is WSHSY and CDR2 SAAADI. CDR3 size: 13 residues. CDR3 coding DNA: TGCGCCAGCAGATCCGAACAGACCTATGGCTACACCTTC. Protein product: CASRSEQTYGYTF.

The chain has TRBV28 and TRBJ2-5; 7 bases align to TRBD2. V shed 0 bases and J 2 bases; nucleotides not matched to a gene: 6. The length of the CDR3 is 16 residues. Germline V gene lookup returns CDR1 MDHEN and CDR2 SYDVKM. Here the CDR3 reads CASSLWGGGRQETQYF. In DNA, the CDR3 is TGTGCCAGCAGTTTATGGGGGGGAGGGCGTCAAGAGACCCAGTACTTC. The full variable domain, its missing parts supplied by reference TRBV28 and TRBJ2-5, is DVKVTQSSRYLVKRTGEKVFLECVQDMDHENMFWYRQDPGLGLRLIYFSYDVKMKEKGDIPEGYSVSREKKERFSLILESASTNQTSMYLCASSLWGGGRQETQYFGPGTRLLVL.

At least ten counts were recorded for this clone. The chain has TRBV5-1 and TRBJ1-1; 7 bases are shared with TRBD1. The CDR3 covers 17 residues. J lost 7 bases, V lost 4 bases, and 19 bases had no gene match. The germline V gene has CDR1 SGHRS and CDR2 YFSETQ. CDR3 protein: CASSPARTGLVGDEAFF. In DNA form, the CDR3 reads TGCGCCAGCAGCCCCGCCCGGACAGGTTTGGTGGGTGATGAAGCTTTCTTT.